Listed here are 27 T cell receptor beta chains from one sample, sequenced in a study of regulatory T cells in long-lasting Graves disease. As for time point: newly diagnosed GD, antithyroid drugs for less than 3 months. From RNA extracted from PBMCs, the TCR library was made. HTBI primers from iRepertoire and Arm-PCR of CDR3 regions yielded the TCR beta libraries. From the multiplex PCR reads, TCRdb called clonotypes with MiXCR, one entry per CDR3 protein. Among hundreds of thousands of distinct CDR3 sequences listed, 16% were seen once. The same data also went into a second study, on T cells in Graves' hyperthyroidism and ophthalmopathy.

The starting material was peripheral blood mononuclear cells (PBMCs), obtained at new diagnosis, from a patient treated with antithyroid drugs. The receptors here all came from a woman aged 25 to 39 with Graves disease.

This clonotype showed up many times. This chain uses TRBV28 with TRBJ1-5; no clear D gene. CDR3 length equals 18 residues. Trimming shortened V by 4 bases and J by 0 bases, and 19 bases separated the two germline ends. In germline, CDR1 is MDHEN, CDR2 SYDVKM. CDR3 region: CASSSGLERVYSNQPQHF. The CDR3 bases are TGTGCCAGCAGTTCGGGCCTGGAGCGGGTTTATAGCAATCAGCCCCAGCATTTT.

The sample holds many counts of this clonotype. The CDR3 sequence: CASSSKGFGSYEQYF. The DNA for the CDR3 is TGTGCCAGCAGTTCCAAGGGGTTCGGGTCCTACGAGCAGTACTTC. The rearrangement uses TRBV28 and TRBJ2-7, with a tentative D call TRBD1 (5 bases). The germline gives CDR1 MDHEN, CDR2 SYDVKM. V was trimmed by 4 bases and J by 1 base, leaving 14 bases between them. This CDR3 comprises 15 residues.

This clonotype was counted many times. The chain couples TRBV28 to TRBJ1-5, with D possibly matching TRBD1 (5 bases). The CDR3 covers 16 residues. Germline V gene lookup returns CDR1 MDHEN and CDR2 SYDVKM. Between the trimmed V and J ends, which lost 4 bases and 2 bases, there was a span of 15 bases. CDR3 DNA sequence: TGTGCCAGCAGTTCCCCCGGGGACGGTGGCAATCAGCCCCAGCATTTT. Translating it yields CASSSPGDGGNQPQHF.

On this clonotype: One base away lies a much larger clone, so this may be a sequencing read error. The chain uses TRBV28 and TRBJ2-3, with 10 bases matching TRBD2. The CDR3 is 17 amino acids. CDR1 MDHEN and CDR2 SYDVKM come from the germline V gene. The CDR3 nucleotides read TGTGCCAGCAAAGGACTAGCGGCCGGCAGGTGGACAGATGCGCAGTATTTT. Protein product: CASKGLAAGRWTDAQYF.

The J gene is TRBJ2-6, the V gene TRBV6-2 or TRBV6-3, with D tentatively TRBD1 (5 bases). Germline assignment: CDR1 MNHEY and CDR2 SVGEGT. Trimming stripped 9 bases from V and 2 bases from J, with 14 bases between. The CDR3 spans 15 residues. CDR3 sequence reads: CASIRLGAGANVLTF. The CDR3 DNA reads as TGTGCCAGTATTAGGCTAGGGGCTGGGGCCAACGTCCTGACTTTC.

This chain links TRBV6-2 or TRBV6-3 with TRBJ2-7, with TRBD1 identical over 9 bases. The CDR3 runs 14 residues. The J segment lost 2 bases and the V segment lost 6 bases, leaving 5 bases of the junction unmatched. Germline V gene lookup returns CDR1 MNHEY and CDR2 SVGEGT. CDR3 sequence (DNA): TGTGCCAGCAGGGGACAGGGAAAAGCCTACGAGCAGTACTTC. Amino acids: CASRGQGKAYEQYF.

The genes are TRBV5-4 and TRBJ1-2; D unclear. Germline V gives CDR1 SGHNT, CDR2 YYREEE (reference sequence). Trimming stripped 0 bases from V and 7 bases from J, with 10 bases between. The CDR3 runs to 13 residues. The CDR3 region has the DNA TGTGCCAGCAGCTTGGTGGAAGTCGCTGGCTACACCTTC. This translates into CASSLVEVAGYTF.

This clonotype was seen repeatedly, ten times or more. The V call is TRBV12-3 or TRBV12-4, the J call TRBJ2-7; 8 bases map to TRBD1. The CDR3 sequence is 13 residues long. Germline trimming cut 6 bases from V and 4 bases from J; bases unmatched to any gene: 5. The DNA for the CDR3 is TGTGCCAGCAGAGCAGGGGGCACATACGAGCAGTACTTC. It specifies CASRAGGTYEQYF.

This clonotype was seen a handful of times. The chain combines TRBV7-9 with TRBJ1-2; 7 nucleotides match TRBD1. Losses at the gene ends were 0 bases for V and 6 bases for J; bases not matched to a gene: 1. This CDR3 region has 13 residues. Germline values: CDR1 SEHNR, CDR2 FQNEAQ (reference sequence). The CDR3 DNA reads as TGTGCCAGCAGCTTAGCGGGACAGCATGGCTACACCTTC. Amino acid sequence: CASSLAGQHGYTF.

A few counts support this clonotype. V usage is TRBV12-3 or TRBV12-4 and J usage is TRBJ2-5; TRBD1 agrees at 10 bases. The CDR3 is made up of 17 amino acids. The V gene end was trimmed by 1 base and the J gene end by 0 bases; junction bases not matched to a gene: 5. Written as DNA, the CDR3 is TGTGCCAGCAGTTTAGGGCGGACAGGGGGATACCAAGAGACCCAGTACTTC. Translating gives CASSLGRTGGYQETQYF.

This clonotype appeared many times. The chain couples TRBV5-1 to TRBJ2-1; D not certain. Germline loops: CDR1 SGHRS, CDR2 YFSETQ. Deletions cut 0 bases from V and 4 bases from J, with 5 bases between. CDR3 length equals 13 residues. The DNA of the CDR3 is TGCGCCAGCAGCTTGGATGTGTACAATGAGCAGTTCTTC. Translating gives CASSLDVYNEQFF.

Points on this clonotype: Since a far larger clone is one base different, this is likely a read error. This is likely a read error, given that the CDR3 carries no conserved phenylalanine or tryptophan at its end. This chain uses TRBV9 with TRBJ1-1; D uncertain. This CDR3 spans 13 amino acids. Germline V lookup: CDR1 SGDLS, CDR2 YYNGEE. V shed 7 bases and J shed 1 base, with 11 bases lying between them. The CDR3 DNA reads as TGTGCCAGCTCTAGGGCAGGGAACACTGAAGCTTTCCTT. This gives the protein CASSRAGNTEAFL.

Ten or more counts support this clonotype. The rearrangement uses TRBV6-1 and TRBJ1-2; D uncertain. Trimming took 1 base from V and 5 from J, leaving 8 bases between them. The germline gives CDR1 MNHNS, CDR2 SASEGT. The CDR3 sequence is 13 residues long. CDR3 residues: CASSEGAAYGYTF. DNA of the CDR3: TGTGCCAGCAGTGAAGGGGCGGCTTATGGCTACACCTTC.

The CDR3 is CASSNGDSWASVAFF. The CDR3, as DNA: TGCGCCAGCAGCAACGGGGACAGTTGGGCATCTGTAGCTTTCTTT. The J gene is TRBJ1-1, the V gene TRBV5-1; 7 positions agree with TRBD1. Per the germline V gene, CDR1 is SGHRS and CDR2 is YFSETQ. V lost 4 bases, J lost 10 bases, and 16 bases stayed unmatched. This CDR3 is 15 amino acids long.

This clonotype was seen a handful of times. V usage is TRBV30 and J usage is TRBJ2-4; no firm D call. Between the trimmed V and J ends, which lost 2 bases and 10 bases, there was a span of 12 bases. Germline V gene sequence: CDR1 GTSNPN, CDR2 SVGIG (reference sequence). This CDR3 contains 12 residues. The CDR3 reads CAWSPSVGIQYF. CDR3 sequence (DNA): TGTGCCTGGAGTCCCTCAGTGGGGATTCAGTACTTC.

In this sample, this clonotype turned up many times. V and J are TRBV6-1 and TRBJ1-1; possibly TRBD1 for D (5 bases). The length of the CDR3 is 14 residues. Germline V gives CDR1 MNHNS, CDR2 SASEGT. V lost 8 bases, J lost 0 bases, and 13 bases lay in between. In DNA form, the CDR3 reads TGTGCCAGCGGGAGGCAGGGACTGAACACTGAAGCTTTCTTT. It codes for CASGRQGLNTEAFF.

This clonotype was found many times. The chain links TRBV7-2 to TRBJ2-7, with 9 bases matching TRBD2. The V gene's germline CDR1 is SGHTA and CDR2 FQGNSA. J lost 9 bases, V lost 0 bases, and 3 bases had no gene match. The CDR3 is 13 amino acids. This chain's CDR3 is CASSLARGGGQYF. In nucleotides, the CDR3 is TGTGCCAGCAGCTTAGCCCGCGGGGGGGGGCAGTACTTC. The variable domain in full, completed from reference TRBV7-2 and TRBJ2-7, reads GAGVSQSPSNKVTEKGKDVELRCDPISGHTALYWYRQSLGQGLEFLIYFQGNSAPDKSGLPSDRFSAERTGGSVSTLTIQRTQQEDSAVYLCASSLARGGGQYFGPGTRLTVT.

This clonotype was recorded many times. The gene calls are TRBV7-9 and TRBJ1-1; a weak D match, TRBD1 (6 bases). From germline, CDR1 is SEHNR and CDR2 FQNEAQ (reference sequence). There are 17 residues in the CDR3. The V and J ends lost 5 bases and 1 base respectively, with 20 bases between them. The CDR3 coding sequence is TGTGCCAGCAGCCACCAAAGGCGGGGGCTGGCGAACACTGAAGCTTTCTTT. Protein: CASSHQRRGLANTEAFF. The variable domain in full, with the rest retrieved from reference TRBV7-9 and TRBJ1-1, is DTGVSQNPRHKITKRGQNVTFRCDPISEHNRLYWYRQTLGQGPEFLTYFQNEAQLEKSRLLSDRFSAERPKGSFSTLEIQRTEQGDSAMYLCASSHQRRGLANTEAFFGQGTRLTVV.

This clonotype has more than one count but fewer than ten. The rearrangement joins TRBV6-5 to TRBJ1-3; D possibly corresponds to TRBD1 (5 bases). Looked up from germline, CDR1 is MNHEY and CDR2 is SVGAGI. Trimming pared 3 bases from V and 4 bases from J, leaving 13 bases between. This CDR3 region has 15 residues. The CDR3 DNA reads as TGTGCCAGCAGTTATTATACGGGGGACGGAAACACCATATATTTT. Its translation is CASSYYTGDGNTIYF.

This clonotype was detected ten times or more. The rearrangement uses TRBV12-3 or TRBV12-4 and TRBJ2-3; TRBD2 matches 7 bases. J lost 4 bases, V lost 1 base, and 8 bases had no gene match. The CDR3 sequence is 16 residues long. CDR3 DNA: TGTGCCAGCAGTTTAGAAGGCGGGAGTGGCGCAGATACGCAGTATTTT. As protein: CASSLEGGSGADTQYF.

In this sample, this clonotype turned up many times. The rearrangement joins TRBV6-1 to TRBJ1-6; D gene ambiguous. Germline V gene sequence: CDR1 MNHNS, CDR2 SASEGT. V was cut by 3 bases and J by 7 bases, with 7 bases left in between. This CDR3 region has 13 residues. Here the CDR3 DNA reads TGTGCCAGCAGTGAGGCCACAAATTCACCCCTCCACTTT. It yields the protein CASSEATNSPLHF.

This clonotype occurred a few times. The rearrangement links TRBV12-3 or TRBV12-4 to TRBJ1-5; 7 positions agree with TRBD1. Unmatched junction bases numbered 12, after V lost 6 bases and J lost 1 base. This CDR3 has 17 residues. In DNA form, the CDR3 reads TGTGCCAGCAGCTTTTGGCGCAGGGGGGGAAGCAATCAGCCCCAGCATTTT. As protein: CASSFWRRGGSNQPQHF.

This clonotype occurred many times. The V and J genes are TRBV28 and TRBJ2-7; D not resolved. Trimming left V 8 bases short and J 2 bases short, with 10 bases between. The CDR3 totals 12 residues. CDR1 is MDHEN and CDR2 is SYDVKM in the germline V gene. The CDR3: CASGLGPYEQYF. The CDR3 coding sequence is TGTGCCAGCGGCCTGGGTCCCTACGAGCAGTACTTC.

In its sample, this clonotype was seen a few times. This rearrangement joins TRBV2 to TRBJ2-6; TRBD1 is a possible D gene (5 bases). This CDR3 is built from 18 residues. Germline V gene sequence: CDR1 SNHLY, CDR2 FYNNEI. Trimming removed 8 bases from V and 0 bases from J, with 20 bases in between. The CDR3 loop reads CASSQKTESDSGANVLTF. Here the CDR3 DNA reads TGTGCCAGCTCCCAAAAGACAGAAAGTGACTCTGGGGCCAACGTCCTGACTTTC.

The V gene is TRBV3-1, the J gene TRBJ2-7, with D possibly being TRBD1 (6 bases). This CDR3 has 14 amino acids. V dropped 5 bases and J dropped 2 bases, with 13 bases sitting between them. CDR1 is LGHDT and CDR2 is YNNKEL in the germline V gene (reference sequence). The CDR3 bases are TGTGCCAGCAGCTTGGCAGGGGACACCTACGAGCAGTACTTC. Translation gives CASSLAGDTYEQYF.

This clonotype was recorded at least ten times. The CDR3 reads CASSIKATGGLYGYTF. In DNA, the CDR3 is TGTGCCAGTAGTATAAAAGCGACAGGGGGCCTCTATGGCTACACCTTC. V is TRBV19 and J is TRBJ1-2; 10 bases are shared with TRBD1. V lost 2 bases to trimming and J lost 4 bases; unmatched junction nucleotides: 7. Per the germline V gene, CDR1 is LNHDA and CDR2 is SQIVND (reference sequence). CDR3 length: 16 amino acids.

This chain links TRBV5-6 with TRBJ2-7; D is unresolved. Germline-derived CDR1 and CDR2 are SGHDT and YYEEEE. CDR3 length: 14 amino acids. Trimming left V 5 bases short and J 1 base short, with 13 bases between. The CDR3 DNA reads TGTGCCAGCAGTTCCGGACCGCTGTCCTACGAGCAGTACTTC. This gives the protein CASSSGPLSYEQYF.